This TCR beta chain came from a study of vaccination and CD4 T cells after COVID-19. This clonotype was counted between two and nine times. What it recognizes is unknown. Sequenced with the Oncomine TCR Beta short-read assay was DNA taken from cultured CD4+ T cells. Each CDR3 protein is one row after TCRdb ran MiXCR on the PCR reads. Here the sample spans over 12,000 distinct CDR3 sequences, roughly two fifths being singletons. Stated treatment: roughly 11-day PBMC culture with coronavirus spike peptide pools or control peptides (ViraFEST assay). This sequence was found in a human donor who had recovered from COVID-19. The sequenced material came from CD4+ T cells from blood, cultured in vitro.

The CDR3 sequence is CAWSSQGEFSPLHF. The DNA for the CDR3 is TGTGCCTGGAGCTCACAGGGGGAATTCTCACCCCTCCACTTT. This chain joins TRBV30 and TRBJ1-6, with 8 bases fitting TRBD1. CDR3 length: 14 residues. Germline trimming cut 3 bases from V and 10 bases from J; bases unmatched to any gene: 8. The germline gives CDR1 GTSNPN, CDR2 SVGIG (reference sequence). Full variable domain (outside the CDR3, taken from reference TRBV30 and TRBJ1-6): SQTIHQWPATLVQPVGSPLSLECTVEGTSNPNLYWYRQAAGRGLQLLFYSVGIGQISSEVPQNLSASRPQDRQFILSSKKLLLSDSGFYLCAWSSQGEFSPLHFGNGTRLTVT.